This T cell receptor beta chain was sequenced during a study of human thymus T cells. Libraries were prepared by immunoSEQ multiplex PCR; TCRdb keeps only in-frame clonotypes and omits some of them. The sample holds 78,000 or so clones; 90% to 98% are singletons and the top ten take roughly 0.03%. Trimming left V 4 bases short and J 0 bases short, with 14 bases between. CDR3 length equals 16 residues. Germline V lookup: CDR1 SGHKS, CDR2 YYEKEE (reference sequence). Obtained as resections during corrective heart surgery, the thymus tissue was then studied. Healthy Finnish infants undergoing corrective surgery for congenital heart defects provided the donor material.

This sequence originates from a boy under three years old with a congenital heart defect but otherwise immunologically healthy. This rearrangement joins TRBV5-5 to TRBJ1-3; possible D gene TRBD1, 5 bases. Sequencing input: thymus tissue. The CDR3 DNA reads TGTGCCAGCAGCGTGACAGTTCTACTCTCTGGAAACACCATATATTTT. Protein sequence: CASSVTVLLSGNTIYF.